This T cell receptor delta chain was sequenced during a study of gamma-delta T cells after stem cell transplantation (dated by TCRdb to the mid-2010s). Per the germline V gene, TSWWSYY is the CDR1 and QGS is the CDR2. The CDR3 goes from the cysteine to the phenylalanine over 21 residues. The CDR3 DNA has 63 bases and is translated from base 1. V and J lose 1 base and 0 bases, and a span of 27 bases separates them. Receptor libraries were prepared by RT-PCR. Instrument used: Illumina MiSeq. Clonotypes were called again by TCRdb from the public reads via CATT, and duplicate nucleotide sequences were then merged into one entry. In all, the sample holds about 1,700 delta-chain clones, and about 15% of those were seen once. The ten largest clones represent less than 15% of the sample. Within its sample, this clone is large (0.1 to 1%). Its specific antigen is unknown. Per-nucleotide qualities are absent, and no much larger clonotype sits a single base away. The sample contains more than one DNA sequence encoding this CDR3.

Sequencing input: gamma-delta T cells. The TCR comes from a human donor. It is not recorded whose cells these are; they may come from a transplant donor. The rearrangement joined TRDV1 to TRDJ1, and perhaps TRDD2 as D gene, on 5 matching bases. The DNA reads TGTGCTCTTGGGGAACATTCTGACTTCCCCCGGGGTACTCCCGACACCGATAAACTCATCTTT. It codes for CALGEHSDFPRGTPDTDKLIF.